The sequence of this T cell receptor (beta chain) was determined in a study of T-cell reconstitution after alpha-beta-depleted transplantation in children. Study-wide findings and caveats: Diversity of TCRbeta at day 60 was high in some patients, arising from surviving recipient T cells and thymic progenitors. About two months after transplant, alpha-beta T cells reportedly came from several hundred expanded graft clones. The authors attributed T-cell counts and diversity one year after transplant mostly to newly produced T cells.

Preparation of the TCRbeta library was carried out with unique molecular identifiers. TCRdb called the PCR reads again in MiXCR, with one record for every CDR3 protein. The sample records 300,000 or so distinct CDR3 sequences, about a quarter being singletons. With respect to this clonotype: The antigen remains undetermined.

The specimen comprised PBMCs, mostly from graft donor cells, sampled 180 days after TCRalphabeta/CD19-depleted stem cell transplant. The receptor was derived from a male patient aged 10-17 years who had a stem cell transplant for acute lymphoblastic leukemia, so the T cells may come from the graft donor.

For the CDR3, the DNA is TGTGCCAGCAGCTTAGAGGGGGGCGGTTCACCCCTCCACTTT. Its protein product is CASSLEGGGSPLHF. The chain joins TRBV7-3 to TRBJ1-6, with a weak D call TRBD1 (6 bases). Germline lookup yields CDR1 SGHTA and CDR2 FQGTGA. The CDR3 is 14 amino acids. Trimming cost V 2 bases and J 9 bases, with 11 bases left between them.